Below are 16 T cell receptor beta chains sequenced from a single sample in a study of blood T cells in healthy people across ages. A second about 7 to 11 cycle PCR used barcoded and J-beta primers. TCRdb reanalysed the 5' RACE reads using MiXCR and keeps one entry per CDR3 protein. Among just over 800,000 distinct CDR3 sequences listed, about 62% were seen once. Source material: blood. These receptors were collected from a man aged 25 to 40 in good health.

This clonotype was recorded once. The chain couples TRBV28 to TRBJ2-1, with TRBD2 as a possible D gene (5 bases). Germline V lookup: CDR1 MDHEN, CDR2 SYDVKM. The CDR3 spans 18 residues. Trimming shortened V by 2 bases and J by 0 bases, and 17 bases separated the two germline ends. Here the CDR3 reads CASSLIAGHYSSYNEQFF. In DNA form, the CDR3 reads TGTGCCAGCAGTTTAATCGCGGGCCACTATAGCTCCTACAATGAGCAGTTCTTC.

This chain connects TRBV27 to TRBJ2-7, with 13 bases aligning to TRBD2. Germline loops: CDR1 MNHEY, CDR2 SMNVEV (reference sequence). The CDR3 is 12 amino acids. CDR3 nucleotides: TGTGCTTCGGGACTAGCGGGGAACGAGCAGTACTTC. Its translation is CASGLAGNEQYF.

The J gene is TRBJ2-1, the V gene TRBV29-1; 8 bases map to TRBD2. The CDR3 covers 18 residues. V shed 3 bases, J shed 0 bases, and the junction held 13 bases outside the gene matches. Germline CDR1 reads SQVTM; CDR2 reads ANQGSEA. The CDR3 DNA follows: TGCAGCGTTGATAGTGAGACTAGCGATATCCTCTCCTACAATGAGCAGTTCTTC. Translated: CSVDSETSDILSYNEQFF.

CDR3 in DNA: TGTGCCAGCAGCTTAGACAAAAGACAGGGGAGAGATACGCAGTATTTT. Protein product: CASSLDKRQGRDTQYF. The V call is TRBV7-2, the J call TRBJ2-3; 8 bases are shared with TRBD1. CDR1 SGHTA and CDR2 FQGNSA come from the germline V gene. V lost 1 base and J lost 5; bases outside the gene matches: 8. This CDR3 has 16 residues.

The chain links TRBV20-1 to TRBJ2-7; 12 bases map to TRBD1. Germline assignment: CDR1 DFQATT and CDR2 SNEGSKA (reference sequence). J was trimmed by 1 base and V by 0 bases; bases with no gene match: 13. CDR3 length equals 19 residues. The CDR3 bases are TGCAGTGCTAGAGATCAGGGACAGGGGGCGAGGGTGGGGTCCTACGAGCAGTACTTC. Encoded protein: CSARDQGQGARVGSYEQYF.

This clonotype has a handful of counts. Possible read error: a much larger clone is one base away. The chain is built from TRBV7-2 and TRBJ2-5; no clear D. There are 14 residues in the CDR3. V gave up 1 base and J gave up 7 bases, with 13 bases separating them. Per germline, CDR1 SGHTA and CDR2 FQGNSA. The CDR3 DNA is TGTGCCAGCAGCTTAGGGCAGGCCCCGGGGACCCAGTACTTC. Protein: CASSLGQAPGTQYF.

The CDR3 DNA is TGTGCCAGCAGTCCCGGACTAGCGGGGGCTACGAAAAACATTCAGTACTTC. This gives the protein CASSPGLAGATKNIQYF. The J gene is TRBJ2-4, the V gene TRBV27; TRBD2 matches at 13 bases. The trim removed 5 bases at V and 4 bases at J, leaving 8 bases unmatched. CDR1 is MNHEY and CDR2 is SMNVEV in the germline V gene (reference sequence). The CDR3 has 17 residues.

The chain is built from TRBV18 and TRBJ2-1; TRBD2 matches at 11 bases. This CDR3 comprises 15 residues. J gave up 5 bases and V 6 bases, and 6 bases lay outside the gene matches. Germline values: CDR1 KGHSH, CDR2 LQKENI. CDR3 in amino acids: CASSSGTSGDNEQFF. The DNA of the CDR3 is TGTGCCAGCTCGTCGGGGACTAGCGGAGACAATGAGCAGTTCTTC. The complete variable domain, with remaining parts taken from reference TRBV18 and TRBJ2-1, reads NAGVMQNPRHLVRRRGQEARLRCSPMKGHSHVYWYRQLPEEGLKFMVYLQKENIIDESGMPKERFSAEFPKEGPSILRIQQVVRGDSAAYFCASSSGTSGDNEQFFGPGTRLTVL.

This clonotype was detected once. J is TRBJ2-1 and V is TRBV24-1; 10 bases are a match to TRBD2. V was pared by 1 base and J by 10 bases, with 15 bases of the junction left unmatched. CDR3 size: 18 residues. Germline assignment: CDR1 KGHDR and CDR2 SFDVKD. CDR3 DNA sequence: TGTGCCACCAGTGATTTACCCCAGCTCAGCGGGGGGGCTCGGGAGCAGTTCTTC. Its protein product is CATSDLPQLSGGAREQFF.

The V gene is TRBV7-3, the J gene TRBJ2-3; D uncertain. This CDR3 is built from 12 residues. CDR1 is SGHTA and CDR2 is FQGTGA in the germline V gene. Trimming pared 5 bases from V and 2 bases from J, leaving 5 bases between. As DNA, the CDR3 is TGTGCCAGCAGCGGGGTCACAGATACGCAGTATTTT. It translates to CASSGVTDTQYF.

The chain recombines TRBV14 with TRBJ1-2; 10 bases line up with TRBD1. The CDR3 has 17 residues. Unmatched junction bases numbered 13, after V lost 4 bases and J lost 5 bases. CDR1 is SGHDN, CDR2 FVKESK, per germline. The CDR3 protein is CASSPRQGADDSYGYTF. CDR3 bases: TGTGCCAGCAGCCCTAGACAGGGGGCGGACGATTCTTATGGCTACACCTTC.

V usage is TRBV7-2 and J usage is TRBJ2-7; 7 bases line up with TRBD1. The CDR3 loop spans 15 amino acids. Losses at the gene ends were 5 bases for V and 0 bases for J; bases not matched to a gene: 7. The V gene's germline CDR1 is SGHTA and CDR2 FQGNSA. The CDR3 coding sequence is TGTGCCAGCAGCAAACAGGGGTTTAGCTCCTACGAGCAGTACTTC. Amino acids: CASSKQGFSSYEQYF.

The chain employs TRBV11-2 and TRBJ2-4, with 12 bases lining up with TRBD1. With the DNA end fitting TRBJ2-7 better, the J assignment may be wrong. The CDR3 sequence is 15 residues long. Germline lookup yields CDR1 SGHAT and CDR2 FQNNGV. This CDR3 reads CASSSGTGGSREQYF. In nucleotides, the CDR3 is TGTGCCAGCAGCTCCGGGACAGGGGGCTCGCGCGAGCAGTACTTC.

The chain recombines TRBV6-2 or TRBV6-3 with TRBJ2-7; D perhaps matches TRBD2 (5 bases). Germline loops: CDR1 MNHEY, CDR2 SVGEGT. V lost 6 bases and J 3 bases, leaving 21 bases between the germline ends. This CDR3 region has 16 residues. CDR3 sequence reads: CASSKEDRSLGYEQYF. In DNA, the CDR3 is TGTGCCAGCAGCAAGGAGGATAGGTCTTTGGGCTACGAGCAGTACTTC.

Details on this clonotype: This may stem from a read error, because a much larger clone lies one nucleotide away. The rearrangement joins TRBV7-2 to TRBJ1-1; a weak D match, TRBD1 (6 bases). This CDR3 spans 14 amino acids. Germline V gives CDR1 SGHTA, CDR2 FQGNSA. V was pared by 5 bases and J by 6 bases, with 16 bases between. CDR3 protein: CASSPRTVDAEAFF. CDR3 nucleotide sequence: TGTGCCAGCAGCCCGCGGACAGTGGACGCTGAAGCTTTCTTT.

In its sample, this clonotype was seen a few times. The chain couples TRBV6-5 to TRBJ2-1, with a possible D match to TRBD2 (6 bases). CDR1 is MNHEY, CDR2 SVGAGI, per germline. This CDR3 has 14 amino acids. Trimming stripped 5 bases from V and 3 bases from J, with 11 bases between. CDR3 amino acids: CASSPPGDYNEQFF. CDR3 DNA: TGTGCCAGCAGTCCACCGGGGGACTACAATGAGCAGTTCTTC.